The present T cell receptor (beta chain) was sequenced within a study of T-cell reconstitution after alpha-beta-depleted transplantation in children. Trimming took off 0 bases at V and 8 bases at J, with 11 bases between the two ends. The length of the CDR3 is 14 residues. Germline V CDR1 and CDR2: MNHEY, SVGEGT. A library of TCRbeta sequences, prepared with unique molecular identifiers, was generated. From the PCR reads, TCRdb called clonotypes with MiXCR, one entry per CDR3 protein. The sample includes about 610,000 distinct CDR3 sequences, approximately 10% of them seen just once. This clonotype was counted ten times or more.

This clonotype was sampled from a human donor who donated a stem cell graft to a child with acute myeloid leukemia. This specimen was PBMCs from the stem cell graft donor, taken from the stem cell graft. The chain couples TRBV6-2 or TRBV6-3 to TRBJ2-1; D may be TRBD1 or TRBD2 (5 bases each). This chain's CDR3 is CASSYSRGWDEQFF. Written as DNA, the CDR3 is TGTGCCAGCAGTTACTCGAGGGGTTGGGATGAGCAGTTCTTC.